Listed below are T cell receptor beta chains from one sample, sequenced in a study of technical replicates of blood from a few donors. Here immunoSEQ multiplex PCR was the method, and the copy in TCRdb shows in-frame clones only, minus some. The sample has 65,000 to 80,000 clones, 80% to 95% seen once. The sample was T cells isolated from PBMCs. Every receptor here comes from a human donor in good health. The CDR3 runs from the conserved cysteine through the conserved F or W. The D gene is left open where the match is weak.

>NA|TRBV29-1|TRBJ1-2
CSVAGPQVWGYTF
TGCAGCGTTGCCGGCCCTCAGGTATGGGGCTACACCTTC
>TRBD2|TRBV27|TRBJ2-3
CASSLSPLGGGTTDTQYF
TGTGCCAGCAGTTTATCTCCCCTTGGCGGGGGAACCACAGATACGCAGTATTTT
>NA|TRBV10-1|TRBJ2-3
CASSGGAGLGDTQYF
TGCGCCAGCAGTGGTGGTGCGGGACTCGGAGATACGCAGTATTTT
>NA|TRBV15|TRBJ2-6
CATSRARETGANVLTF
TGTGCCACCAGCAGGGCCAGGGAAACTGGGGCCAACGTCCTGACTTTC
>NA|TRBV2|TRBJ2-7
CASSPPGGEEQYF
TGTGCCAGCAGTCCCCCGGGCGGGGAGGAGCAGTACTTC
>TRBD2|TRBV6-5|TRBJ2-3
CASSYKTSATDTQYF
TGTGCCAGCAGTTATAAGACTAGCGCCACAGATACGCAGTATTTT
>TRBD1|TRBV4-1|TRBJ2-3
CASSYGTGDWDTQYF
TGCGCCAGCAGCTACGGGACAGGGGATTGGGATACGCAGTATTTT
>NA|TRBV25-1|TRBJ1-4
CASSPQGSNEKLFF
TGTGCCAGCAGTCCGCAGGGCTCTAATGAAAAACTGTTTTTT
>NA|TRBV2|TRBJ2-7
CASSEPGGGSYEQYF
TGTGCCAGCAGTGAGCCGGGGGGCGGGTCCTACGAGCAGTACTTC
>NA|TRBV18|TRBJ1-5
CASSPSDYQPQHF
TGTGCCAGCTCACCGAGCGATTATCAGCCCCAGCATTTT
>NA|TRBV27|TRBJ1-1
CASSPQGQDYTEAFF
TGTGCCAGCAGTCCACAGGGACAAGATTACACTGAAGCTTTCTTT